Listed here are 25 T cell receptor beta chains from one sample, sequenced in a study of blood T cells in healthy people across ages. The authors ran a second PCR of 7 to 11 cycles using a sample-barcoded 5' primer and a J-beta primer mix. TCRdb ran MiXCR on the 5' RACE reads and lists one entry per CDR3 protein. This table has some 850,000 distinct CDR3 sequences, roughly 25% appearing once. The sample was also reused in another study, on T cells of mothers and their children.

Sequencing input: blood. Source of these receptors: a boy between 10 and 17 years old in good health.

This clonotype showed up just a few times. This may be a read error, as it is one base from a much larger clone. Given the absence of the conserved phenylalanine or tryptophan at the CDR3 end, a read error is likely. This CDR3 reads CASSLGGTGSYEQYC. As DNA, the CDR3 is TGTGCCAGCAGTTTGGGGGGGACAGGGTCCTACGAGCAGTACTGC. V and J are TRBV6-5 and TRBJ2-7; TRBD1 matches at 9 bases. CDR1 is MNHEY, CDR2 SVGAGI, per germline. Trimming at V came to 4 bases and at J to 1 base, leaving 5 bases not matched to a gene. The CDR3 covers 15 residues.

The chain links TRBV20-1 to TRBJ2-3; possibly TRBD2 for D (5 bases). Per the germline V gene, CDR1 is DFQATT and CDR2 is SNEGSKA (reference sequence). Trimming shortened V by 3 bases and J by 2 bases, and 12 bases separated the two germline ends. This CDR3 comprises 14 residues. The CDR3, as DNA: TGCAGTGCTAGCCACGGGGTTAACACAGATACGCAGTATTTT. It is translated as CSASHGVNTDTQYF.

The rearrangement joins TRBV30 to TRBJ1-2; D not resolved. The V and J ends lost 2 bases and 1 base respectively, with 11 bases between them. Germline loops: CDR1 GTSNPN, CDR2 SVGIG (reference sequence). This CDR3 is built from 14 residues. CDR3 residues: CAWSRNSYNYGYTF. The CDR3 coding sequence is TGTGCCTGGAGTAGGAACAGTTATAACTATGGCTACACCTTC.

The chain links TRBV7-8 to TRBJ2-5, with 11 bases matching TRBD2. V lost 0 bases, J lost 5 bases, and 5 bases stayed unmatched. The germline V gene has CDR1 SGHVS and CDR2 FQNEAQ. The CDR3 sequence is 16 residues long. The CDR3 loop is CASSLAASGGWETQYF. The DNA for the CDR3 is TGTGCCAGCAGCTTAGCGGCTAGCGGGGGGTGGGAGACCCAGTACTTC.

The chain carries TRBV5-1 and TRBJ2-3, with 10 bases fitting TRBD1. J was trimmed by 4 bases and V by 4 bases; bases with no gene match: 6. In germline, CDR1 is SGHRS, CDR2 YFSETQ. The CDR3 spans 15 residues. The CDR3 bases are TGCGCCAGCAGCGGGACAGGGGTTGGGGCAGATACGCAGTATTTT. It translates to CASSGTGVGADTQYF.

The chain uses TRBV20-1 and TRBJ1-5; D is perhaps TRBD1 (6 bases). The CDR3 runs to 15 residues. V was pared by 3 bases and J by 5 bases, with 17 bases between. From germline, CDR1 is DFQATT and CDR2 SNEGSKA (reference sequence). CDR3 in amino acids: CSARKQGSLYQPQHF. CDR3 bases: TGCAGTGCTAGGAAACAGGGATCTCTCTATCAGCCCCAGCATTTT.

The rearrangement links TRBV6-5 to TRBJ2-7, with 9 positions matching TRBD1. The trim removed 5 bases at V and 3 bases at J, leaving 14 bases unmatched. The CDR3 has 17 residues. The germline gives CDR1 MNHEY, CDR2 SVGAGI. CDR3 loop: CASSHRSWDRDNYEQYF. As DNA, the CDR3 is TGTGCCAGCAGTCACCGATCTTGGGACAGGGATAACTACGAGCAGTACTTC.

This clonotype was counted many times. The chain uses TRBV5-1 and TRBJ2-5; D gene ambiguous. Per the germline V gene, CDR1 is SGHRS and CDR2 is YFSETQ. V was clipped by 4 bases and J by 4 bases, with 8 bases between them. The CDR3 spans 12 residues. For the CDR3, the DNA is TGCGCCAGCAGCGTCAACCTAGAGACCCAGTACTTC. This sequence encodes CASSVNLETQYF.

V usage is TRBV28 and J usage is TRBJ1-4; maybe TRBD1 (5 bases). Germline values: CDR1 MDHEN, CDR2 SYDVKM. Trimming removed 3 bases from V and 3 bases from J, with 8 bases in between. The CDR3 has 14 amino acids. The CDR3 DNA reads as TGTGCCAGCAGTTTGGCGACAGCTAATGAAAAACTGTTTTTT. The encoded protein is CASSLATANEKLFF.

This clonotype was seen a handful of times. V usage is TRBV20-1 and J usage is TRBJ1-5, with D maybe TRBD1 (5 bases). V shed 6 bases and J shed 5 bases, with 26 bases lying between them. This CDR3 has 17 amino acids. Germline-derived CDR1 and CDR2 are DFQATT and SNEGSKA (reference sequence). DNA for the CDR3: TGCAGTGCCCAGAGGGCGCAGGGAGGTTTTAGGGATCAGCCCCAGCATTTT. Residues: CSAQRAQGGFRDQPQHF.

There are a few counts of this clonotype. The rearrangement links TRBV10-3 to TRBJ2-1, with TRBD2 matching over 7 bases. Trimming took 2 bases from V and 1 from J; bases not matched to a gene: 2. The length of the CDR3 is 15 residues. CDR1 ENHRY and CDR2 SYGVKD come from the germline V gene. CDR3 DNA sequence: TGTGCCATCAGTGAGGGCGGGGGATCCTACAATGAGCAGTTCTTC. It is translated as CAISEGGGSYNEQFF.

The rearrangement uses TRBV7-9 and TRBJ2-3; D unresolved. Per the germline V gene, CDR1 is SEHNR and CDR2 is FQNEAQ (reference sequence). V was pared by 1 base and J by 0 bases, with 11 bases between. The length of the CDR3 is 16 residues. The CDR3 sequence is CASSLGWGTSTDTQYF. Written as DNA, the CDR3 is TGTGCCAGCAGCTTAGGATGGGGAACAAGCACAGATACGCAGTATTTT.

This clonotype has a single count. In DNA, the CDR3 is TGTGCCAGCAGTGAGGTAGCGGGGAGGAAGAATGAGCAGTTCTTC. This gives the protein CASSEVAGRKNEQFF. This rearrangement joins TRBV2 to TRBJ2-1; 8 positions match TRBD2. The CDR3 is 15 amino acids. After removal of 3 bases from V and 7 bases from J, the junction contained 8 bases not matched to a gene. Germline CDR1 SNHLY, CDR2 FYNNEI.

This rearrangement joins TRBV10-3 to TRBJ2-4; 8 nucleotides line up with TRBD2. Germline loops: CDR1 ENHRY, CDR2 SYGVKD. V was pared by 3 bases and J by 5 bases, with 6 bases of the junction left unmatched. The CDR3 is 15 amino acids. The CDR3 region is CAISDHPGGENIQYF. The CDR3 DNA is TGTGCCATCAGTGATCATCCGGGGGGGGAAAACATTCAGTACTTC.

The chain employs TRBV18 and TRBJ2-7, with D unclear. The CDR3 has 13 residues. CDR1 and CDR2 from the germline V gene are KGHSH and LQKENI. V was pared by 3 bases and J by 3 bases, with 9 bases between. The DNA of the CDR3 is TGTGCCAGCTCACCGAACAGCCACTACGAGCAGTACTTC. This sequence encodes CASSPNSHYEQYF.

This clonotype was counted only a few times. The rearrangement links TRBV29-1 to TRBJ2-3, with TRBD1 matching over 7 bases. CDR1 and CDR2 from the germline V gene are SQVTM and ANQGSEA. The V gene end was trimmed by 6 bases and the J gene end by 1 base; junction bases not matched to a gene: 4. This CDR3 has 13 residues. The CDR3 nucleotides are TGCAGCGTCGGACAGGTCGGCACAGATACGCAGTATTTT. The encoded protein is CSVGQVGTDTQYF.

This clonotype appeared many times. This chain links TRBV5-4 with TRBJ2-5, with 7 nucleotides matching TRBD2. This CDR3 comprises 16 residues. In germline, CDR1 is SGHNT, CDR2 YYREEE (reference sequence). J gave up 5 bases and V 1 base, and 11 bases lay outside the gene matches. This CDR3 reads CASSLYPGLRRETQYF. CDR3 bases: TGTGCCAGCAGCTTGTATCCGGGACTACGACGGGAGACCCAGTACTTC.

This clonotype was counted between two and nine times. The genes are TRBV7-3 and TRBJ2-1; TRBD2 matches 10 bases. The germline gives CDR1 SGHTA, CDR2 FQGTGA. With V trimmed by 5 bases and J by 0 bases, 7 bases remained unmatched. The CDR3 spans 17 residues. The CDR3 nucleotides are TGTGCCAGCAGCCCTCTAGCGGGGGCCATCTCCTACAATGAGCAGTTCTTC. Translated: CASSPLAGAISYNEQFF. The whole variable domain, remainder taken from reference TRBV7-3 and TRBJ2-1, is GAGVSQTPSNKVTEKGKYVELRCDPISGHTALYWYRQSLGQGPEFLIYFQGTGAADDSGLPNDRFFAVRPEGSVSTLKIQRTERGDSAVYLCASSPLAGAISYNEQFFGPGTRLTVL.

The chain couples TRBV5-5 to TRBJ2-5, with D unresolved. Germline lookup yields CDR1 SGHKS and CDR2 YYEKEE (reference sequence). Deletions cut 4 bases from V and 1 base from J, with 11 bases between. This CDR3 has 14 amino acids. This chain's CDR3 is CASSRVQPQETQYF. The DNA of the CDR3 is TGTGCCAGCAGCAGAGTTCAGCCCCAAGAGACCCAGTACTTC.

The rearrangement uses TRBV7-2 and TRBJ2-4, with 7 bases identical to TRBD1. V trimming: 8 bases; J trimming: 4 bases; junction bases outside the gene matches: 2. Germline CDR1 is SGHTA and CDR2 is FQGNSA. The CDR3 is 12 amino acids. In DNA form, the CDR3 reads TGTGCCAGCGGACAGGTTAAAAACATTCAGTACTTC. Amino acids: CASGQVKNIQYF.

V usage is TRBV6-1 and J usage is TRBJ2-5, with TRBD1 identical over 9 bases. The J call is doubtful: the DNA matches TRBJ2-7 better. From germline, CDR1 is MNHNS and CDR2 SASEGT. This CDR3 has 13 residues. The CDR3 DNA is TGTGCCAGCGGACAGGGGAATTCCTACGAGCAGTACTTC. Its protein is CASGQGNSYEQYF.

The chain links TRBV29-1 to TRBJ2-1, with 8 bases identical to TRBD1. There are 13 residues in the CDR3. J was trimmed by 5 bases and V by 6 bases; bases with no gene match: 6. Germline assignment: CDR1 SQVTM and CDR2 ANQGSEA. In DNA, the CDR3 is TGCAGCGTCCGAGGACAGGGAGACAATGAGCAGTTCTTC. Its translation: CSVRGQGDNEQFF.

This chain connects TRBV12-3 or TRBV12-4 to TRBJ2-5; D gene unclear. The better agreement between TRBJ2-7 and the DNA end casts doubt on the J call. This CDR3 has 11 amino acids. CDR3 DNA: TGTGCCAGCAGTTTAGCGTCCGAGCAGTACTTC. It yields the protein CASSLASEQYF.

The CDR3 sequence is CASSFRTSGEETQYF. The CDR3, as DNA: TGTGCCAGCAGTTTCCGGACTAGCGGGGAAGAGACCCAGTACTTC. V and J are TRBV12-3 or TRBV12-4 and TRBJ2-5; the match to TRBD2 covers 12 bases. The J segment lost 3 bases and the V segment lost 3 bases, leaving 2 bases of the junction unmatched. The length of the CDR3 is 15 residues.

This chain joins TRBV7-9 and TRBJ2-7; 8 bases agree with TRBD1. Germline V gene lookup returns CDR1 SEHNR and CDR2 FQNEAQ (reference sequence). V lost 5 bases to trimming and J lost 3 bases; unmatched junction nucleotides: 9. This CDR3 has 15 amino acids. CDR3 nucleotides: TGTGCCAGCAGCCCAGGGGGCCCTCCTCGCTACGAGCAGTACTTC. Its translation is CASSPGGPPRYEQYF.